A single sample gave rise to the 13 T cell receptor beta chains below, sequenced in a study of shared clonotypes between healthy human individuals. TCRdb's copy holds only in-frame clones and misses some; the assay was immunoSEQ multiplex PCR. The table lists more than 400,000 clones, almost 80% of them singletons, with around 12% in the top ten. Sequences were obtained from PBMCs. The receptors shown here come from a woman aged 40-49 years in good health. Some clones in this sample may be carry-over from other donors' samples.

As regards this clone: Other DNA sequences in this specimen translate into the identical CDR3. The chain links TRBV27 to TRBJ1-5, with no clear D. The ends were cut back, 5 bases at V and 4 bases at J, with 6 bases in the middle. Germline CDR1 and CDR2: MNHEY and SMNVEV (reference sequence). The CDR3 length is 12 residues. CDR3: CASSPLNQPQHF. CDR3 bases: TGTGCCAGCAGTCCCTTGAATCAGCCCCAGCATTTT.

This clone was seen just once. The V call is TRBV2, the J call TRBJ2-1; D is ambiguous. V dropped 7 bases and J dropped 0 bases, with 13 bases sitting between them. Germline V gene sequence: CDR1 SNHLY, CDR2 FYNNEI. The CDR3 spans 15 residues. The CDR3 DNA reads TGTGCCAGCAAGAAGAGGCAGAGCTCCTACAATGAGCAGTTCTTC. It encodes CASKKRQSSYNEQFF. The full variable domain, with the rest looked up from reference TRBV2 and TRBJ2-1, is EPEVTQTPSHQVTQMGQEVILRCVPISNHLYFYWYRQILGQKVEFLVSFYNNEISEKSEIFDDQFSVERPDGSNFTLKIRSTKLEDSAMYFCASKKRQSSYNEQFFGPGTRLTVL.

The CDR3 loop is CASSPESTDTQYF. The DNA of the CDR3 is TGTGCCAGCAGCCCCGAAAGCACAGATACGCAGTATTTT. The rearrangement uses TRBV28 and TRBJ2-3; D gene unclear. In germline, CDR1 is MDHEN, CDR2 SYDVKM. The V and J ends lost 6 bases and 0 bases respectively, with 7 bases between them. This CDR3 has 13 amino acids.

The genes are TRBV9 and TRBJ2-1; a weak D match, TRBD2 (6 bases). V dropped 3 bases and J dropped 1 base, with 8 bases sitting between them. The CDR3 loop spans 14 amino acids. Germline V lookup: CDR1 SGDLS, CDR2 YYNGEE. CDR3 DNA: TGTGCCAGCAGCGCCGGGGGTTCCTACAATGAGCAGTTCTTC. This translates into CASSAGGSYNEQFF.

Details on this clone: Different DNA sequences within this sample yield the same CDR3. The gene calls are TRBV28 and TRBJ1-2; a weak D match, TRBD1 (5 bases). Trimming stripped 3 bases from V and 4 bases from J, with 6 bases between. This CDR3 region has 12 residues. Germline-derived CDR1 and CDR2 are MDHEN and SYDVKM. CDR3 nucleotide sequence: TGTGCCAGCAGTTTGGGGGGCTATGGCTACACCTTC. Encoded protein: CASSLGGYGYTF.

This chain connects TRBV28 to TRBJ2-2; D gene ambiguous. CDR3 length: 12 residues. V lost 6 bases to trimming and J lost 7 bases, with 9 bases between them. Per the germline V gene, CDR1 is MDHEN and CDR2 is SYDVKM. DNA for the CDR3: TGTGCCAGCAGCCTCAGAGTCGGGGAGCTGTTTTTT. Translated: CASSLRVGELFF.

Remarks on this clone: One base away lies a much larger clone, so this may be a sequencing read error. Other DNA variants within this sample encode the same CDR3. The chain joins TRBV2 to TRBJ2-7; 10 nucleotides agree with TRBD2. The trim removed 4 bases at V and 4 bases at J, leaving 1 base unmatched. CDR3 size: 13 residues. CDR1 is SNHLY, CDR2 FYNNEI, per germline. CDR3: CASSGTSGYEQYF. CDR3 nucleotides: TGTGCCAGCAGTGGGACTAGCGGATACGAGCAGTACTTC.

This chain uses TRBV5-1 with TRBJ2-1; D remains unclear. V lost 0 bases to trimming and J lost 5 bases, with 3 bases between them. Germline CDR1 and CDR2: SGHRS and YFSETQ. The CDR3 has 12 amino acids. CDR3 amino acids: CASSLENNEQFF. In nucleotides, the CDR3 is TGCGCCAGCAGCTTGGAGAACAATGAGCAGTTCTTC.

The chain carries TRBV29-1 and TRBJ2-2, with D uncertain. The germline CDR1 and CDR2 sequences are SQVTM and ANQGSEA. This CDR3 spans 13 amino acids. V dropped 2 bases and J dropped 14 bases, with 18 bases sitting between them. The CDR3 sequence: CSVERYLTVDLFF. As DNA, the CDR3 is TGCAGCGTTGAAAGGTACCTTACCGTGGACCTGTTTTTT.

The rearrangement uses TRBV7-3 and TRBJ2-3; possibly TRBD2 for D (6 bases). CDR1 is SGHTA and CDR2 is FQGTGA in the germline V gene. The CDR3 spans 14 residues. Trimming left V 5 bases short and J 4 bases short, with 13 bases between. This CDR3 reads CASSPGVAADTQYF. The CDR3, as DNA: TGTGCCAGCAGCCCCGGGGTAGCGGCAGATACGCAGTATTTT.

The chain has TRBV7-8 and TRBJ2-5; 8 bases map to TRBD2. There are 14 residues in the CDR3. J lost 4 bases, V lost 7 bases, and 8 bases had no gene match. Looked up from germline, CDR1 is SGHVS and CDR2 is FQNEAQ. CDR3 residues: CASTAGGGRETQYF. The CDR3 DNA follows: TGTGCCAGCACTGCGGGGGGCGGGAGAGAGACCCAGTACTTC.

As DNA, the CDR3 is TGTGCCAGCAGTTACCAGCTTCAGTACCAAGAGACCCAGTACTTC. Its protein is CASSYQLQYQETQYF. The gene calls are TRBV6-6 and TRBJ2-5, with D unclear. The CDR3 is 15 residues long. Germline V gene data show CDR1 as MNHNY and CDR2 as SVGAGI (reference sequence). V lost 2 bases and J lost 0, with 10 bases in between.

V is TRBV30 and J is TRBJ2-1, with 8 bases matching TRBD1. The CDR3 is made up of 14 amino acids. Germline CDR1 reads GTSNPN; CDR2 reads SVGIG (reference sequence). With V trimmed by 1 base and J by 3 bases, 2 bases remained unmatched. The CDR3 loop is CAWSETGVYNEQFF. The CDR3 DNA sequence: TGTGCCTGGAGTGAGACAGGGGTCTACAATGAGCAGTTCTTC.